One and the same sample provided the 20 T cell receptor beta chains below, sequenced in a study of T cell repertoires in cytomegalovirus infection. TCRdb redid the calling of the reads with MiXCR, one entry per CDR3 protein. The data contain about 150,000 distinct CDR3 sequences, over 15% of them singletons. The sample consisted of CD8+ T cells from PBMCs. These receptors came from a human donor in good health (CMV status not recorded). Some clones in this sample may be carry-over from other donors' samples.

This clonotype occurred a few times. V usage is TRBV28 and J usage is TRBJ2-7; D not certain. CDR1 and CDR2 (germline): MDHEN, SYDVKM. The CDR3 is made up of 12 amino acids. V was pared by 5 bases and J by 3 bases, with 8 bases between. The CDR3 region is CASSLDIYEQYF. The CDR3 coding sequence is TGTGCCAGCAGTCTAGACATCTACGAGCAGTACTTC.

The rearrangement uses TRBV6-8 and TRBJ1-4; D gene uncertain. Germline V gene sequence: CDR1 MNHGY, CDR2 SAAAGT. The CDR3 runs to 16 residues. The germline V and J ends were trimmed by 2 bases and 6 bases, with 16 bases remaining between them. Written as DNA, the CDR3 is TGTGCCAGCAGTTACCATCCAAGGCATGGGGATGAAAAACTGTTTTTT. It encodes CASSYHPRHGDEKLFF.

This clonotype was counted at least ten times. The chain carries TRBV7-2 and TRBJ1-2; TRBD1 aligns across 7 bases. CDR1 and CDR2 from the germline V gene are SGHTA and FQGNSA. V shed 6 bases, J shed 4 bases, and the junction held 5 bases outside the gene matches. The CDR3 consists of 13 residues. CDR3 DNA: TGTGCCAGCAGACCCGGGGACAGCTATGGCTACACCTTC. Translating gives CASRPGDSYGYTF.

This clonotype was found a few times. V usage is TRBV5-1 and J usage is TRBJ1-1; D gene ambiguous. Germline CDR1 and CDR2: SGHRS and YFSETQ. The CDR3 spans 16 residues. Trimming took off 4 bases at V and 1 base at J, with 17 bases between the two ends. The CDR3 loop reads CASSLNRLKANTEAFF. DNA of the CDR3: TGCGCCAGCAGCCTCAACCGGCTGAAAGCGAACACTGAAGCTTTCTTT. Full variable domain (missing parts from reference TRBV5-1 and TRBJ1-1): KAGVTQTPRYLIKTRGQQVTLSCSPISGHRSVSWYQQTPGQGLQFLFEYFSETQRNKGNFPGRFSGRQFSNSRSEMNVSTLELGDSALYLCASSLNRLKANTEAFFGQGTRLTVV.

This clonotype was picked up a small number of times. The J gene is TRBJ2-1, the V gene TRBV29-1; D gene unclear. V lost 3 bases, J lost 0 bases, and 9 bases lay in between. The CDR3 runs to 14 residues. Germline values: CDR1 SQVTM, CDR2 ANQGSEA. The CDR3: CSVDWEYSYNEQFF. CDR3 in DNA: TGCAGCGTTGATTGGGAATACTCCTACAATGAGCAGTTCTTC.

The chain couples TRBV29-1 to TRBJ2-7, with 7 bases matching TRBD1. The germline V gene encodes CDR1 SQVTM and CDR2 ANQGSEA. The CDR3 consists of 14 residues. V gave up 0 bases and J gave up 2 bases; unmatched junction bases: 4. CDR3 DNA sequence: TGCAGCGTTGAAGAGGCAGGGGGAACCTACGAGCAGTACTTC. It encodes CSVEEAGGTYEQYF.

The chain couples TRBV28 to TRBJ2-7; TRBD1 aligns across 9 bases. V lost 7 bases, J lost 1 base, and 17 bases stayed unmatched. The CDR3 contains 18 residues. Germline CDR1 and CDR2: MDHEN and SYDVKM. CDR3 region: CASIRQADRGRESYEQYF. The CDR3 region has the DNA TGTGCCAGCATTAGGCAGGCGGACAGGGGTCGGGAATCCTACGAGCAGTACTTC.

This CDR3 reads CASSIGGSYNEQFF. Written as DNA, the CDR3 is TGTGCCAGTAGTATAGGGGGCTCCTACAATGAGCAGTTCTTC. V usage is TRBV19 and J usage is TRBJ2-1; D unresolved. Trimming took off 1 base at V and 0 bases at J, with 4 bases between the two ends. The germline gives CDR1 LNHDA, CDR2 SQIVND (reference sequence). The CDR3 extends over 14 amino acids.

This chain links TRBV19 with TRBJ1-1; 7 bases are a match to TRBD1. Germline V gives CDR1 LNHDA, CDR2 SQIVND (reference sequence). Trimming cost V 5 bases and J 1 base; bases outside gene matches: 7. The CDR3 has 15 residues. The CDR3: CASSGPGQSNTEAFF. The CDR3 DNA reads as TGTGCCAGTAGTGGTCCGGGACAGTCGAACACTGAAGCTTTCTTT.

This clonotype was counted a single time. V usage is TRBV27 and J usage is TRBJ1-1; D unresolved. With 5 bases removed from V and 4 bases from J, the gap between germline ends came to 14 bases. CDR3 length: 14 residues. Germline assignment: CDR1 MNHEY and CDR2 SMNVEV (reference sequence). The CDR3 coding sequence is TGTGCCAGCAGTCCCCGGGCGCCAGCCACTGAAGCTTTCTTT. Translated, it gives CASSPRAPATEAFF.

Worth noting for this clonotype: One end of the junction fails to match germline, which may point to a read error. This chain joins TRBV5-5 and TRBJ2-7; D perhaps matches TRBD2 (6 bases). The CDR3 runs 15 residues. Germline lookup yields CDR1 SGHKS and CDR2 YYEKEE (reference sequence). The CDR3 loop is CASTLDGGDSYEQYF. In DNA form, the CDR3 reads TGTGCCAGCACCTTGGACGGGGGTGACTCCTACGAGCAGTACTTC.

This clonotype was seen more than once but under ten times. The genes are TRBV12-3 or TRBV12-4 and TRBJ2-1; 9 bases fit TRBD2. Losses at the gene ends were 2 bases for V and 8 bases for J; bases not matched to a gene: 4. This CDR3 contains 14 residues. CDR3 sequence: CASSLLGTSYEQFF. The DNA of the CDR3 is TGTGCCAGCAGTTTACTCGGGACTAGCTATGAGCAGTTCTTC.

The chain employs TRBV9 and TRBJ1-5; D is perhaps TRBD1 (5 bases). Germline CDR1 and CDR2: SGDLS and YYNGEE. The CDR3 sequence is 13 residues long. V was trimmed by 0 bases and J by 11 bases, leaving 12 bases between them. DNA for the CDR3: TGTGCCAGCAGCGTAGAAGTGGAGGGGACCCAGCATTTT. It codes for CASSVEVEGTQHF. Variable domain in full (rest from reference TRBV9 and TRBJ1-5): DSGVTQTPKHLITATGQRVTLRCSPRSGDLSVYWYQQSLDQGLQFLIQYYNGEERAKGNILERFSAQQFPDLHSELNLSSLELGDSALYFCASSVEVEGTQHFGDGTRLSIL.

The chain uses TRBV6-1 and TRBJ2-1; 8 bases match TRBD2. Germline V gene sequence: CDR1 MNHNS, CDR2 SASEGT. J lost 3 bases, V lost 6 bases, and 10 bases had no gene match. The CDR3 runs to 16 residues. For the CDR3, the DNA is TGTGCCAGCAGCCCCCGACTAGCGACCTACTACAATGAGCAGTTCTTC. This encodes CASSPRLATYYNEQFF.

This chain uses TRBV6-2 or TRBV6-3 with TRBJ1-5; 8 nucleotides match TRBD1. The CDR3 is 16 residues long. Germline CDR1 is MNHEY and CDR2 is SVGEGT. J lost 2 bases, V lost 5 bases, and 8 bases had no gene match. The CDR3 nucleotides read TGTGCCAGCAGTCCGACCGGGACAGGCGGCAATCAGCCCCAGCATTTT. Protein: CASSPTGTGGNQPQHF.

This clonotype was seen only a few times. The J gene is TRBJ2-1, the V gene TRBV28; TRBD2 matches 8 bases. The germline V gene encodes CDR1 MDHEN and CDR2 SYDVKM. With 6 bases clipped from V and 6 bases from J, the junction kept 7 bases outside the gene matches. The CDR3 consists of 14 residues. This CDR3 reads CASSVAGWGNEQFF. DNA for the CDR3: TGTGCCAGCAGCGTAGCGGGATGGGGCAATGAGCAGTTCTTC.

About this clonotype itself: One end of the junction does not line up with germline, which may come from a read error. CDR3 sequence: CGSALGVGNEQFF. DNA of the CDR3: TGTGGCAGCGCACTAGGGGTGGGGAATGAGCAGTTCTTC. The V and J genes are TRBV7-2 and TRBJ2-1; D is possibly TRBD1 or TRBD2 (5 bases each). This CDR3 has 13 amino acids. Germline values: CDR1 SGHTA, CDR2 FQGNSA.

This clonotype was detected only a few times. J is TRBJ2-3 and V is TRBV7-9; D is tentatively TRBD1 or TRBD2 (5 bases each). CDR3 length: 14 amino acids. Germline CDR1 SEHNR, CDR2 FQNEAQ (reference sequence). Trimming pared 2 bases from V and 12 bases from J, leaving 18 bases between. The CDR3 region has the DNA TGTGCCAGCAGCTTACCTAGGGGAGTACCAAAACAGTATTTT. It codes for CASSLPRGVPKQYF. Drawing the rest from reference TRBV7-9 and TRBJ2-3, the complete variable domain is DTGVSQNPRHKITKRGQNVTFRCDPISEHNRLYWYRQTLGQGPEFLTYFQNEAQLEKSRLLSDRFSAERPKGSFSTLEIQRTEQGDSAMYLCASSLPRGVPKQYFGPGTRLTVL.

This clonotype has more than one count but fewer than ten. The chain has TRBV11-2 and TRBJ2-1, with 7 bases matching TRBD2. After removal of 6 bases from V and 3 bases from J, the junction contained 11 bases not matched to a gene. This CDR3 has 16 amino acids. CDR1 SGHAT and CDR2 FQNNGV come from the germline V gene. As DNA, the CDR3 is TGTGCCAGCAGAAACCTGGGGGGGTCCCTCTACAATGAGCAGTTCTTC. Amino acids: CASRNLGGSLYNEQFF.

The chain employs TRBV12-3 or TRBV12-4 and TRBJ2-5; 9 bases align to TRBD2. CDR3 length equals 15 residues. V shed 6 bases, J shed 7 bases, and the junction held 12 bases outside the gene matches. The CDR3 coding sequence is TGTGCCAGCAGACCTCGGACTAGCGTCGGGGGGACCCAGTACTTC. Its translation is CASRPRTSVGGTQYF.